These 2 T cell receptor beta chains were sequenced from one sample in a study of shared clonotypes between healthy human individuals. Positive CCR7 selection of CD45RO-negative cells yielded the naive CD8 cells, and terminally differentiated effector memory CD45RA+ cells were excluded. Produced via immunoSEQ multiplex PCR; TCRdb's table is partial and in-frame only. The sample includes 560,000 or so clones, approximately 96% seen only once; the top ten take less than 0.13%. The specimen was naive CD8+ T cells sorted from blood. The receptor set was obtained from a woman in her thirties in good health.

The chain is built from TRBV5-1 and TRBJ2-1; D uncertain. The CDR3 is 16 amino acids. Germline V CDR1 and CDR2: SGHRS, YFSETQ. V shed 0 bases and J shed 0 bases, with 10 bases lying between them. For the CDR3, the DNA is TGCGCCAGCAGCTTGGGAGAGAAAGCCTCCTACAATGAGCAGTTCTTC. This gives the protein CASSLGEKASYNEQFF.

The chain is built from TRBV29-1 and TRBJ1-1; TRBD1 is a possible D gene (6 bases). CDR3 length: 14 residues. Trimming shortened V by 7 bases and J by 2 bases, and 17 bases separated the two germline ends. Germline V lookup: CDR1 SQVTM, CDR2 ANQGSEA. The CDR3 DNA sequence: TGCAGCGGGGGGCCCGACGGAACCAACACTGAAGCTTTCTTT. Amino acids: CSGGPDGTNTEAFF.